Following are 8 T cell receptor beta chains from one sample sequenced in a study of blood T cell repertoires in COVID-19. This table comes from immunoSEQ multiplex PCR, and its TCRdb copy is limited to in-frame clones, with some not included. The repertoire consists of a few hundred thousand clones, with over 70% occurring once and the leading ten covering approximately 1.2%. Material for sequencing was peripheral blood. The receptors stem from a woman between 45 and 60 years old with acute or convalescent COVID-19.

The V gene is TRBV2, the J gene TRBJ2-1; the match to TRBD1 covers 10 bases. The CDR3 sequence is 15 residues long. CDR1 is SNHLY, CDR2 FYNNEI, per germline. V dropped 4 bases and J dropped 8; count of bases not matched to a gene: 8. This CDR3 reads CASSGQGARIDEQFF. The CDR3 coding sequence is TGTGCCAGCAGTGGACAGGGGGCGCGTATTGATGAGCAGTTCTTC.

This rearrangement joins TRBV7-2 to TRBJ1-1, with a possible D match to TRBD1 (5 bases). Germline CDR1 reads SGHTA; CDR2 reads FQGNSA. There are 14 residues in the CDR3. Trimming pared 4 bases from V and 6 bases from J, leaving 15 bases between. CDR3 sequence: CASSWGPGGAEAFF. Written as DNA, the CDR3 is TGTGCCAGCAGCTGGGGACCGGGCGGGGCTGAAGCTTTCTTT.

CDR3 sequence reads: CASSMDRGSQETQYF. The CDR3 DNA reads as TGTGCCAGCAGTATGGACAGGGGCTCCCAAGAGACCCAGTACTTC. The chain is built from TRBV9 and TRBJ2-5, with 9 bases that match TRBD1. Germline CDR1 SGDLS, CDR2 YYNGEE. CDR3 size: 15 residues. The junction had 6 bases not matched to a gene; V was cut back by 5 bases and J by 1 base.

The V and J genes are TRBV10-3 and TRBJ2-5; D may be TRBD1 (5 bases). Germline V lookup: CDR1 ENHRY, CDR2 SYGVKD. The CDR3 runs to 11 residues. V shed 8 bases and J shed 5 bases, with 9 bases lying between them. This CDR3 reads CAIGARETQYF. CDR3 nucleotide sequence: TGTGCCATCGGGGCGCGCGAGACCCAGTACTTC.

The table lists this clone with a few counts. V and J are TRBV30 and TRBJ1-1, with D possibly being TRBD1 (6 bases). The V gene lost 5 bases and the J gene lost 3 bases, with 13 bases spanning the gap. The CDR3 has 13 residues. Germline V gene lookup returns CDR1 GTSNPN and CDR2 SVGIG (reference sequence). The CDR3 is CAWERGGDTEAFF. The CDR3 DNA reads TGTGCCTGGGAAAGGGGGGGGGACACTGAAGCTTTCTTT.

The table lists this clone with a count of one. The V gene is TRBV11-2, the J gene TRBJ2-7, with D unclear. The CDR3 consists of 12 residues. Germline CDR1 SGHAT, CDR2 FQNNGV. V lost 1 base and J lost 2, with 3 bases in between. In DNA, the CDR3 is TGTGCCAGCAGCTTAGCTACCTACGAGCAGTACTTC. Translated: CASSLATYEQYF.

This chain links TRBV5-1 with TRBJ2-5; 7 bases are a match to TRBD2. The V gene's germline CDR1 is SGHRS and CDR2 YFSETQ. This CDR3 contains 13 residues. J lost 4 bases, V lost 1 base, and 1 base had no gene match. As DNA, the CDR3 is TGCGCCAGCAGCTTGTGGGGGGGAGAGACCCAGTACTTC. Amino acid sequence: CASSLWGGETQYF.

This rearrangement joins TRBV27 to TRBJ2-5, with 9 bases that match TRBD2. Losses at the gene ends were 6 bases for V and 4 bases for J; bases not matched to a gene: 3. Germline V gives CDR1 MNHEY, CDR2 SMNVEV (reference sequence). This CDR3 region has 13 residues. CDR3 DNA: TGTGCCAGCAGCCCACTAGCGGGAGAGACCCAGTACTTC. Encoded protein: CASSPLAGETQYF.